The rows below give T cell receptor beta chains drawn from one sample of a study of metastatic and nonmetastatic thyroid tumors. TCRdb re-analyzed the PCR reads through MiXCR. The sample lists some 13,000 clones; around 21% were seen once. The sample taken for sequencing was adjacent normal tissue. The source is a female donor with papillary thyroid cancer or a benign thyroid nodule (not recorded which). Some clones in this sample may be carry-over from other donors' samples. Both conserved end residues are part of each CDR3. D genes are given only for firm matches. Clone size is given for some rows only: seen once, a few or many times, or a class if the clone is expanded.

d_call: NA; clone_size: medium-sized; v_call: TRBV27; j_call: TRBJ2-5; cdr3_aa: CASSLRPTQYF; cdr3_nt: TGTGCCAGCAGTTTAAGACCTACCCAGTACTTC
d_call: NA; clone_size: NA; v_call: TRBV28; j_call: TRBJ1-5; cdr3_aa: CAIMQNQPQHF; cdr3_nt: TGTGCCATCATGCAAAATCAGCCCCAGCATTTT
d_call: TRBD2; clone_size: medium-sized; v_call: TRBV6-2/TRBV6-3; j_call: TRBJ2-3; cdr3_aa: CASSKYFSGSGTDTQYF; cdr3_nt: TGTGCCAGCAGCAAATATTTTAGCGGGAGTGGAACAGATACGCAGTATTTT
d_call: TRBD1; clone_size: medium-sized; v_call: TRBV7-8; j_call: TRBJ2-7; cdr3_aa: CASSSQGASEQYF; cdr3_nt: TGTGCCAGCAGCTCACAGGGGGCCAGCGAGCAGTACTTC
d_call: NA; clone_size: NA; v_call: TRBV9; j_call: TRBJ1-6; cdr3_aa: CASSVGDKGSPLHF; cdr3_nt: TGTGCCAGCAGCGTAGGGGACAAGGGTTCACCCCTCCACTTT
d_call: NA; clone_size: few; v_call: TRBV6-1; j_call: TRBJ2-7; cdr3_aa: CASSELTPPISYEHYF; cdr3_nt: TGTGCCAGCAGTGAATTGACTCCGCCGATCTCCTACGAGCATTACTTC
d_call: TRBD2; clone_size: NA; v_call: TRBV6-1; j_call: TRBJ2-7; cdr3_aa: CASDLSGSYYEQYF; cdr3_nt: TGTGCCAGCGATCTTAGCGGGAGTTACTACGAGCAGTACTTC
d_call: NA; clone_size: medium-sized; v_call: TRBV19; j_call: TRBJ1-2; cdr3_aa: CASSIAGQLYNYGYTF; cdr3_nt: TGTGCCAGTAGTATCGCCGGACAGCTTTATAACTATGGCTACACCTTC
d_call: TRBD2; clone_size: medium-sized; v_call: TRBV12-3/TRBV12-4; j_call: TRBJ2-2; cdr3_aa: CASSSSTSGRIGELFF; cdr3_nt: TGTGCCAGCAGTTCCTCGACTAGCGGGAGGATCGGGGAGCTGTTTTTT
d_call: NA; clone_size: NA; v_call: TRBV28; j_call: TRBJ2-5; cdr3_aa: CASSLVGRETQYF; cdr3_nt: TGTGCCAGCAGTTTGGTCGGAAGGGAGACCCAGTACTTC
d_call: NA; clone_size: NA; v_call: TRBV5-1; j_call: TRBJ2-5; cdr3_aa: CARSLASVGFQETQYF; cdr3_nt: TGCGCCCGCAGCTTGGCTAGCGTGGGGTTCCAAGAGACCCAGTACTTC
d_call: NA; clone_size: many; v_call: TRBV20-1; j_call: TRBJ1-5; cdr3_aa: CSASLGKRGNQPQHF; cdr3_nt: TGCAGTGCTAGCTTGGGGAAGAGGGGCAATCAGCCCCAGCATTTT
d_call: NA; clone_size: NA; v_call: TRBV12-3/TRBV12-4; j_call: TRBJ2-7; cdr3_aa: CASSFGPREQYF; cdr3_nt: TGTGCCAGCAGTTTTGGGCCCCGAGAGCAGTACTTC
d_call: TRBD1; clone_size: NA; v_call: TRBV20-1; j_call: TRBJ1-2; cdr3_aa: CSARDLVTGHYGYTF; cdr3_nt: TGCAGTGCTAGAGATCTGGTGACAGGGCACTATGGCTACACCTTC
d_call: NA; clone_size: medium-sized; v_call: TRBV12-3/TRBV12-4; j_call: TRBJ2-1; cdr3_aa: CASSPGSSYNEQFF; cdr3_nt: TGTGCCAGCAGTCCAGGATCTTCCTACAATGAGCAGTTCTTC
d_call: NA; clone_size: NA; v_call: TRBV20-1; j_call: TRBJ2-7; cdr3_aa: CSGLTLLSYEQYF; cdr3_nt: TGCAGTGGCTTGACACTTCTCTCCTACGAGCAGTACTTC
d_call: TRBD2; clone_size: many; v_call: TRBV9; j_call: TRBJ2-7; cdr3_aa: CASSVGGRASNEQYF; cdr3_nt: TGTGCCAGCAGCGTAGGAGGGAGGGCCTCCAACGAGCAGTACTTC
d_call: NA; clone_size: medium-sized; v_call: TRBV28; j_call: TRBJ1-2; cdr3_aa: CASTRRRGNYGYTF; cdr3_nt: TGTGCCAGCACCCGGAGGCGGGGTAACTATGGCTACACCTTC
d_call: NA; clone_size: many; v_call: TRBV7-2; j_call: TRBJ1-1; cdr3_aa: CASSLQRNTEAFF; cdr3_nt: TGTGCCAGCAGCTTACAGAGAAACACTGAAGCTTTCTTT
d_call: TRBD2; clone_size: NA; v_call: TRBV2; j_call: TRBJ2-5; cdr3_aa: CASSQITSGQETQYF; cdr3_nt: TGTGCCAGCAGCCAAATCACTAGCGGACAAGAGACCCAGTACTTC
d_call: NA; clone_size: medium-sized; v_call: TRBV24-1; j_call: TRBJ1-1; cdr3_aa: CATSGPGRDPGDTEAFF; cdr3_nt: TGTGCCACCAGTGGACCCGGCCGGGACCCTGGGGACACTGAAGCTTTCTTT
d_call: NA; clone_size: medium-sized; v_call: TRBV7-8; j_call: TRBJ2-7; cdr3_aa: CASSSGGREQYF; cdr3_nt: TGTGCCAGCAGCTCCGGGGGTAGGGAGCAGTACTTC
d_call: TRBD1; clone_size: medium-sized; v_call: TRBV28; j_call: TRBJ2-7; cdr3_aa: CASSPRDRYYEQYF; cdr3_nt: TGTGCCAGCAGTCCCCGGGACAGGTACTACGAGCAGTACTTC
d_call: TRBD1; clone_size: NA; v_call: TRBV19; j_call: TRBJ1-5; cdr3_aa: CASSAGGSQPQNF; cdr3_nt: TGCGCCAGTAGCGCAGGGGGTAGTCAGCCCCAGAATTTT
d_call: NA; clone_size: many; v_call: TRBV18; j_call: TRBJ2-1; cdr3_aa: CASSPRRNEQFF; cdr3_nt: TGTGCCAGCTCACCAAGGCGCAATGAGCAGTTCTTC
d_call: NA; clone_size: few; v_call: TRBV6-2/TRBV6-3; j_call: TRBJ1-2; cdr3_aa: CASSYGRQGYTF; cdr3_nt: TGTGCCAGCAGTTACGGGAGACAGGGCTACACCTTC
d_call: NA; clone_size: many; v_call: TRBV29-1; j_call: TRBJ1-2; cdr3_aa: CSVEREEDGYTF; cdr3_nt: TGCAGCGTCGAAAGGGAGGAGGATGGCTACACCTTC
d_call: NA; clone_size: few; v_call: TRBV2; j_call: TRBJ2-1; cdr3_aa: CARRLSSSYNEQFF; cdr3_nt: TGTGCCAGACGGCTATCTAGCTCATACAATGAGCAGTTCTTC